This T cell receptor (beta chain) was profiled in a study of OX40 agonist ivuxolimab in advanced cancers. Study information: The treatment was a fully human IgG2 OX40 agonist, ivuxolimab. It was permissible to have had prior anti-PD-1, anti-PD-L1 or anti-CTLA-4 therapy, and around 40% had some. Study findings and constraints: Among the least clonally expanded were partial responders at 0.1-3.0 mg/kg. Within 6 weeks, CD4+ and CD8+ blood T cells expanded clonally at 0.1 to 3.0 mg/kg.

As for this clone: Its antigen is undetermined.

This CDR3 region has 13 residues. V gave up 2 bases and J gave up 2 bases, with 7 bases separating them. Germline V gives CDR1 GTSNPN, CDR2 SVGIG (reference sequence). Sequenced by immunoSEQ multiplex PCR; TCRdb stores in-frame clones only, minus some. Of roughly 80,000 clones in the sample, about 85% were seen once. The TCR sequence derives from an adult with an advanced solid tumor such as melanoma, head and neck, liver or kidney cancer. The sample here was CD4+ or CD8+ T cells sorted from blood, taken in a trial of the OX40 agonist ivuxolimab. V gene TRBV30 combines with J gene TRBJ1-3, with D possibly matching TRBD1 (5 bases). Here the CDR3 reads CAWSRGAGNTIYF. The CDR3 DNA is TGTGCCTGGAGTAGGGGAGCTGGAAACACCATATATTTT.